These 4 T cell receptor beta chains share one sample of origin, sequenced in a study of shared T cell receptors in the human thymus. Sequencing was performed with immunoSEQ multiplex PCR; in TCRdb, only in-frame clones are kept and a portion is missing. The sample consists of over 650,000 clones, around 87% of them appearing once. The sample was also reused in another study, on human thymus T cells.

The sequenced sample was thymocytes. The receptors were sampled from a boy younger than two with a congenital heart defect.

The chain uses TRBV7-9 and TRBJ2-6, with a tentative D call TRBD2 (5 bases). Trimming shortened V by 5 bases and J by 4 bases, and 15 bases separated the two germline ends. This CDR3 has 16 amino acids. The germline gives CDR1 SEHNR, CDR2 FQNEAQ (reference sequence). DNA of the CDR3: TGTGCCAGCAGCCCCACTGCGGGCGGCGGGGCCAACGTCCTGACTTTC. Translated: CASSPTAGGGANVLTF.

This sequence joins TRBV27 and TRBJ2-5; 9 bases are a match to TRBD1. Trimming removed 10 bases from V and 5 bases from J; junction bases left unmatched: 8. The CDR3 runs to 13 residues. CDR1 and CDR2 from the germline V gene are MNHEY and SMNVEV (reference sequence). The CDR3, as DNA: TGTGCCACCAGGGGGACAGGGCTGGAGACCCAGTACTTC. Its protein product is CATRGTGLETQYF.

This clone was counted a few times. The chain has TRBV30 and TRBJ1-2; 7 nucleotides line up with TRBD1. Looked up from germline, CDR1 is GTSNPN and CDR2 is SVGIG (reference sequence). V trimming: 3 bases; J trimming: 6 bases; junction bases outside the gene matches: 10. This CDR3 is 14 amino acids long. The CDR3 DNA reads as TGTGCCTGGAGACAGGGTCCCGGGACAGATGGCTACACCTTC. Its protein is CAWRQGPGTDGYTF. The variable domain in full, with the rest retrieved from reference TRBV30 and TRBJ1-2, is SQTIHQWPATLVQPVGSPLSLECTVEGTSNPNLYWYRQAAGRGLQLLFYSVGIGQISSEVPQNLSASRPQDRQFILSSKKLLLSDSGFYLCAWRQGPGTDGYTFGSGTRLTVV.

The gene calls are TRBV28 and TRBJ1-2; TRBD1 agrees at 8 bases. Trimming removed 5 bases from V and 0 bases from J; junction bases left unmatched: 8. This CDR3 is built from 16 residues. Germline V gene lookup returns CDR1 MDHEN and CDR2 SYDVKM. CDR3 nucleotide sequence: TGTGCCAGCAGTCTACGGACAGGGAAAGCTAACTATGGCTACACCTTC. It specifies CASSLRTGKANYGYTF.